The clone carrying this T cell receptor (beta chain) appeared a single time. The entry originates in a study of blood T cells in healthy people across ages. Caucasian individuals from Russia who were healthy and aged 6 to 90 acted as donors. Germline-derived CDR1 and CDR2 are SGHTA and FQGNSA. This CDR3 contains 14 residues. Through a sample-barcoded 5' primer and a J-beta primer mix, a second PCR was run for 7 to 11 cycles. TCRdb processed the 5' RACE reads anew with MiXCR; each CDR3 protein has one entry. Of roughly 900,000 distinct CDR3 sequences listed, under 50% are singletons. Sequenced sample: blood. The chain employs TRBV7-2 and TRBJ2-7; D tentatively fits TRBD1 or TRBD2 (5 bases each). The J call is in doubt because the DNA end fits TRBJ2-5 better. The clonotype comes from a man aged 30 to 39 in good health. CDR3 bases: TGTGCCAGCAGCTTAAGGGGAGAGCGGGAGACCCAGTACTTC. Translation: CASSLRGERETQYF.